This record covers a single T cell receptor (beta chain). The record originates from a study of CD8 T cells in Susac syndrome. RNA totalling roughly 0.45 to 1 ug underwent reverse transcription with random hexamers. One entry per CDR3 protein results from TCRdb running MiXCR on the immunoSEQ multiplex PCR reads. The sample holds about 84,000 distinct CDR3 sequences, about 93% seen once. Controls comprised healthy donors matched for age and sex. TEMRA cells were enriched by FACS, while CD8+ and CD4+ T cells were obtained through a negative isolation that was performed magnetically. The sequence was obtained from a human donor in good health. Sequenced input: CD8+ T cells from PBMCs.

In DNA, the CDR3 is TGTGCCAGCAGCCTGGGACTAGCGGGGGGTAACGAGCAGTACTTC. Amino acid sequence: CASSLGLAGGNEQYF. J is TRBJ2-7 and V is TRBV7-2; TRBD2 matches at 15 bases. The germline V gene has CDR1 SGHTA and CDR2 FQGNSA. This CDR3 region has 15 residues. V dropped 5 bases and J dropped 5; count of bases not matched to a gene: 4. The full variable domain, with the rest looked up from reference TRBV7-2 and TRBJ2-7, is GAGVSQSPSNKVTEKGKDVELRCDPISGHTALYWYRQSLGQGLEFLIYFQGNSAPDKSGLPSDRFSAERTGGSVSTLTIQRTQQEDSAVYLCASSLGLAGGNEQYFGPGTRLTVT.